The T cell receptor beta chain under discussion was sequenced for a study of spatial heterogeneity in lung cancer. Study in general: Combinations of a unique TCR and a UMI were tallied in raw reads, and on average each appeared more than ten times.

Every cDNA TCR molecule received its own unique molecular identifier. From the 5' RACE reads, TCRdb called clonotypes with MiXCR, one entry per CDR3 protein. The profile shows over 75,000 distinct CDR3 sequences, approximately 20% of them singletons. V gave up 6 bases and J gave up 1 base, with 10 bases separating them. Looked up from germline, CDR1 is SNHLY and CDR2 is FYNNEI. The CDR3 loop spans 14 amino acids. Sample time point: sample taken at primary tumor resection. Sequencing was performed on whole RNA extracted from tumor and nontumor lung tissue, or from frozen PBMC, and the material was left unsorted. Donation came from around 77 patients with untreated early-stage non-small cell lung cancer. This clonotype has just a few counts.

The clonotype comes from a male donor with early-stage non-small cell lung cancer. The V gene is TRBV2, the J gene TRBJ1-5, with D perhaps TRBD1 (5 bases). The sample in question was PBMCs, obtained at surgery. CDR3 nucleotide sequence: TGTGCCAGCAGCCGCTGGGGGAGCAATCAGCCCCAGCATTTT. Encoded protein: CASSRWGSNQPQHF.